The rows below give T cell receptor beta chains drawn from one sample of a study of T cells in Graves' hyperthyroidism and ophthalmopathy. TCRdb analysed the multiplex PCR reads with MiXCR anew, one entry per CDR3 protein. The sample shows 300,000 to 400,000 distinct CDR3 sequences, roughly 21% of them seen only once. Sequences were obtained from blood. The receptor source for this set is a woman aged 50 to 65 with Graves' hyperthyroidism. The CDR3 runs from the conserved cysteine through the conserved F or W. A D gene is named only where the DNA matches it firmly. Size is stated for part of the rows, as once, few or many counts, or as a class when the clone is expanded.

j_call,v_call,clone_size,d_call,cdr3_length,cdr3_nt,cdr3_aa
TRBJ1-6,TRBV6-1,NA,NA,12,TGTGCCAGCAGCCCCTTGTTAGCGCCCCTCCACTTT,CASSPLLAPLHF
TRBJ1-5,TRBV20-1,few,TRBD1,17,TGCAGTGCCCTGCACCCTGCGACAGGGGGACATAATCAGCCCCAGCATTTT,CSALHPATGGHNQPQHF
TRBJ1-1,TRBV6-6,many,NA,14,TGTGCCAGCAGTTATCGAGGGTTCAACACTGAAGCTTTCTTT,CASSYRGFNTEAFF
TRBJ2-1,TRBV20-1,many,TRBD2,16,TGCAGTGCTAGACCTCCCCCAGCGGGAGGGTTCAATGAGCAGTTCTTC,CSARPPPAGGFNEQFF
TRBJ2-7,TRBV19,few,TRBD2,14,TGTGCCAGTAAGGCTGGGGGAGGGACCCCCGAGCAGTACTTC,CASKAGGGTPEQYF
TRBJ1-1,TRBV20-1,many,NA,14,TGCAGTGCTAGACCGGGGCCAAGGAACACTGAAGCTTTCTTT,CSARPGPRNTEAFF
TRBJ2-1,TRBV20-1,many,TRBD2,15,TGCAGTGCTTGGGGTTTGACTAGCGGCTACAATGAGCAGTTCTTC,CSAWGLTSGYNEQFF
TRBJ1-2,TRBV28,many,NA,11,TGTGCCAGCAGTACCCCCGCTGGCTACACCTTC,CASSTPAGYTF
TRBJ2-7,TRBV18,many,NA,14,TGTGCCAGCTCACCCCCAGTTGGGTCCCACGAGCAGTACTTC,CASSPPVGSHEQYF
TRBJ2-1,TRBV28,many,NA,15,TGTGCCAGCAGTATCGGGGGGACAAAAAACAATGAGCAGTTCTTC,CASSIGGTKNNEQFF
TRBJ2-3,TRBV2,NA,NA,14,TGTGCCAGCAGCTTAGAGACCCGCACAGATACGCAGTATTTT,CASSLETRTDTQYF
TRBJ2-7,TRBV28,NA,NA,14,TGTGCCAGCAGTTTATGGGCCGAAGCCTACGAGCAGTACTTC,CASSLWAEAYEQYF
TRBJ1-6,TRBV11-2,NA,NA,15,TGTGCCAGCAGCTTAGAAGGGGATCATAATTCACCCCTCCACTTT,CASSLEGDHNSPLHF
TRBJ2-1,TRBV18,many,NA,12,TGTGCCAGCTCACCTGTAGCCAATGAGCAGTTCTTC,CASSPVANEQFF
TRBJ1-2,TRBV4-1,few,NA,15,TGCGCCAGCAGCCAAGATAACGGGGGGGCTGGTGGCTACACCTTC,CASSQDNGGAGGYTF
TRBJ1-5,TRBV28,NA,NA,13,TGTGCCAGCACCTCGGGCAGCAATCAGCCCCAGCATTTT,CASTSGSNQPQHF
TRBJ2-3,TRBV7-8,NA,TRBD1,15,TGTGCCAGCAGCTTAGCATTTGTGGGACAGGGGACGCAGTATTTT,CASSLAFVGQGTQYF
TRBJ1-2,TRBV28,NA,NA,14,TGTGCCAGCAGTCCTCCTACAGGGTTCCATGGCTACACCTTC,CASSPPTGFHGYTF
TRBJ2-2,TRBV10-1,few,NA,12,TGCGCCAGCAGTGGTGTCACCGGGGAGCTGTTTTTT,CASSGVTGELFF
TRBJ2-3,TRBV9,few,TRBD1,14,TGTGCCAGCAGCGTCCGACAGGGGGGAGATACGCAGTATTTT,CASSVRQGGDTQYF
TRBJ2-7,TRBV3-1,NA,NA,14,TGTGCCAGCAGCCAAGGCATCGGCCAGTACGAGCAGTACTTC,CASSQGIGQYEQYF
TRBJ2-7,TRBV6-2/TRBV6-3,few,NA,12,TGTGCCAGCGGGTGGGTGAGCTACGAGCAGTACTTC,CASGWVSYEQYF
TRBJ2-5,TRBV20-1,few,NA,14,TGCAGTGCTAGAGATCTAACTTTACAAGAGACCCAGTACTTC,CSARDLTLQETQYF
TRBJ1-1,TRBV30,many,NA,11,TGTGCCTGGACCGGGGACACTGAAGCTTTCTTT,CAWTGDTEAFF
TRBJ1-2,TRBV7-9,few,NA,13,TGTGCCAGCAGCGGACGGGGAGTTATCGGCTACACCTTC,CASSGRGVIGYTF
TRBJ2-5,TRBV18,few,NA,13,TGTGCCAGCTCAACCAATTTGGGAGAGACCCAGTACTTC,CASSTNLGETQYF
TRBJ1-5,TRBV4-1,few,NA,14,TGCGCCAGCAGCCTCGGAAGAACTGAACAGCCCCAGCATTTT,CASSLGRTEQPQHF
TRBJ1-2,TRBV14,many,NA,13,TGTGCCAGCAGCCAAGCGACAGTTCAAGGCTACACCTTC,CASSQATVQGYTF
TRBJ1-6,TRBV19,NA,TRBD1,12,TGTGCCAGTCGTACAGGGGAAGCTGCCCTCCACTTT,CASRTGEAALHF
TRBJ2-6,TRBV5-1,NA,TRBD1,17,TGCGCCAGCAGCTTGCGGACAGGGGGCGAGTGGGCCAACGTCCTGACTTTC,CASSLRTGGEWANVLTF
TRBJ2-5,TRBV29-1,many,NA,14,TGCAGCGTTGAAGGGAGACAGGTCCCAGAGACCCAGTACTTC,CSVEGRQVPETQYF
TRBJ1-4,TRBV20-1,many,NA,12,TGCAGTGCTAGAGCGCCTAATGAAAAACTGTTTTTT,CSARAPNEKLFF
TRBJ1-1,TRBV15,NA,TRBD1,15,TGTGCCACCAGCAGAGAGGCAGGGGGCCTCACTGAAGCTTTCTTT,CATSREAGGLTEAFF
TRBJ2-3,TRBV10-1,many,NA,15,TGCGCCAGCAGTTCTGACAGCGCGGTCATAAATACGCAGTATTTT,CASSSDSAVINTQYF
TRBJ1-1,TRBV7-2,NA,TRBD1,12,TGTGCCAGCAGCTTAAAGGGGGCATACGCTTTCTTT,CASSLKGAYAFF
TRBJ2-7,TRBV7-8,many,NA,13,TGTGCCAGCAGCTTATCCCCATCTGACGAGCAGTACTTC,CASSLSPSDEQYF
TRBJ2-7,TRBV29-1,many,TRBD2,13,TGCAGCGTTGGACTAGCGGGAGGGTACGAGCAGTACTTC,CSVGLAGGYEQYF
TRBJ1-1,TRBV20-1,few,NA,13,TGCAGTGTCCCCGGCGCCTCAAACACTGAAGCTTTCTTT,CSVPGASNTEAFF
TRBJ2-7,TRBV28,once,TRBD2,14,TGTGCCAGCAGTCGCCGGGAGGGATCAGACGAGCAGTACTTC,CASSRREGSDEQYF
TRBJ2-3,TRBV28,NA,TRBD2,17,TGTGCCAGCAGCCAACCACTAGCGGGAGGGCCGTTGGATACGCAGTATTTT,CASSQPLAGGPLDTQYF
TRBJ2-1,TRBV18,many,TRBD2,17,TGTGCCAGCTCACCCCTGAGGACTAGCGGAGGATACAATGAGCAGTTCTTC,CASSPLRTSGGYNEQFF